The 8 T cell receptor beta chains presented below share a single source sample, sequenced in a study of cytomegalovirus exposure and HLA in healthy donors. Assay used: immunoSEQ multiplex PCR; TCRdb lists only in-frame clones, some missing. Of 55,000 to 80,000 clones in the sample, approximately 95% were seen once. The sequencing sample was made of PBMCs. All receptors derive from a woman under 30 in good health and CMV-seropositive.

This clone came up once. The chain uses TRBV28 and TRBJ1-3, with D hard to call. V shed 4 bases and J shed 2 bases, with 6 bases lying between them. CDR1 and CDR2 (germline): MDHEN, SYDVKM. The CDR3 sequence is 13 residues long. The CDR3 DNA follows: TGTGCCAGCAGTTCTCCTACTGGAAACACCATATATTTT. This gives the protein CASSSPTGNTIYF.

The chain couples TRBV5-1 to TRBJ1-1, with 7 bases aligning to TRBD1. Per germline, CDR1 SGHRS and CDR2 YFSETQ. Trimming removed 1 base from V and 6 bases from J; junction bases left unmatched: 3. This CDR3 contains 13 residues. The DNA for the CDR3 is TGCGCCAGCAGCTTGCAGGGGGACTCTGAAGCTTTCTTT. It specifies CASSLQGDSEAFF.

The chain is built from TRBV28 and TRBJ2-4; D is perhaps TRBD1 (6 bases). The CDR3 is 16 amino acids. Trimming left V 6 bases short and J 0 bases short, with 15 bases between. Germline lookup yields CDR1 MDHEN and CDR2 SYDVKM. CDR3 coding DNA: TGTGCCAGCAGGCGAACAGGGTTCCGAGCCAAAAACATTCAGTACTTC. Translating it yields CASRRTGFRAKNIQYF.

The rearrangement links TRBV25-1 to TRBJ1-2; TRBD1 might be the D (5 bases). The V and J ends lost 1 base and 4 bases respectively, with 7 bases between them. The CDR3 is made up of 13 amino acids. Germline V gene data show CDR1 as MGHDK and CDR2 as SYGVNS. CDR3 loop: CASSESGPYGYTF. Written as DNA, the CDR3 is TGTGCCAGCAGTGAATCAGGGCCCTATGGCTACACCTTC.

This chain joins TRBV15 and TRBJ1-3; the D is unclear. CDR3 size: 16 residues. Germline V lookup: CDR1 LNHNV, CDR2 YYDKDF (reference sequence). Trimming stripped 3 bases from V and 3 bases from J, with 15 bases between. CDR3 bases: TGTGCCACCAGCAGCCCTCGGAAAGGAGTTGGAAACACCATATATTTT. Its protein product is CATSSPRKGVGNTIYF. The entire variable domain, with the rest obtained from reference TRBV15 and TRBJ1-3, is as follows: DAMVIQNPRYQVTQFGKPVTLSCSQTLNHNVMYWYQQKSSQAPKLLFHYYDKDFNNEADTPDNFQSRRPNTSFCFLDIRSPGLGDTAMYLCATSSPRKGVGNTIYFGEGSWLTVV.

The rearrangement uses TRBV4-1 and TRBJ1-2; 10 positions match TRBD1. CDR3 length: 15 amino acids. Looked up from germline, CDR1 is MGHRA and CDR2 is YSYEKL. V dropped 2 bases and J dropped 5; count of bases not matched to a gene: 5. Written as DNA, the CDR3 is TGCGCCAGCAGCCAACGGGACAGGGGCCTATATGGCTACACCTTC. Translating gives CASSQRDRGLYGYTF.

The chain uses TRBV7-2 and TRBJ1-6, with TRBD1 matching 8 bases. The junction had 6 bases not matched to a gene; V was cut back by 8 bases and J by 6 bases. Germline V gene sequence: CDR1 SGHTA, CDR2 FQGNSA. The CDR3 runs to 14 residues. CDR3 bases: TGTGCCAGCCAAGACAGGGGAAGTAATTCACCCCTCCACTTT. Protein: CASQDRGSNSPLHF.

The chain carries TRBV30 and TRBJ1-1, with D perhaps matching TRBD1 (6 bases). V gave up 3 bases and J gave up 1 base, with 12 bases separating them. CDR3 length equals 14 residues. Per the germline V gene, CDR1 is GTSNPN and CDR2 is SVGIG (reference sequence). CDR3 region: CAWRPGHQNTEAFF. CDR3 in DNA: TGTGCCTGGAGGCCGGGACATCAGAACACTGAAGCTTTCTTT.